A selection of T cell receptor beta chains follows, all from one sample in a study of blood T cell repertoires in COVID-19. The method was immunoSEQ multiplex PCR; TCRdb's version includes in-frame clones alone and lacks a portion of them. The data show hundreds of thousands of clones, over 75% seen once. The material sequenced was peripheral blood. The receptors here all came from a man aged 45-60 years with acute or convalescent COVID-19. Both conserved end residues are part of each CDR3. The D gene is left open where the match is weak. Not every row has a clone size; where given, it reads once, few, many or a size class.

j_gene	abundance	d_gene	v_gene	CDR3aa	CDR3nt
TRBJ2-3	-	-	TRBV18	CASSPRGADTQYF	TGTGCCAGCTCACCACGGGGAGCAGATACGCAGTATTTT
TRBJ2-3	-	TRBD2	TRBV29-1	CSVEPSWGSGGTDTQYF	TGCAGCGTTGAACCCTCCTGGGGAAGCGGGGGAACAGATACGCAGTATTTT
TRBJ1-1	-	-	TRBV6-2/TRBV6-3	CASSYGQGWAFF	TGTGCCAGCAGTTACGGGCAGGGGTGGGCTTTCTTT
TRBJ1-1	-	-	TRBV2	CASSESGRDGTEAFF	TGTGCCAGCAGTGAGTCGGGGAGGGATGGAACTGAAGCTTTCTTT
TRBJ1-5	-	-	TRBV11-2	CASSPGAGQPQHF	TGTGCCAGCAGCCCAGGGGCGGGTCAGCCCCAGCATTTT
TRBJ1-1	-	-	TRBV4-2	CASSQDTAGPLTEAFF	TGTGCCAGCAGCCAAGATACGGCAGGCCCCCTGACTGAAGCTTTCTTT
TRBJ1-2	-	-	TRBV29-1	CSVEDTVGGYGYTF	TGCAGCGTTGAAGACACAGTGGGTGGCTATGGCTACACCTTC
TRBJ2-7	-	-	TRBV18	CASSQSGSYEQYF	TGTGCCAGCTCACAATCCGGGAGCTACGAGCAGTACTTC
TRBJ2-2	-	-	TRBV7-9	CASSLGAAGELFF	TGTGCCAGCAGCCTGGGGGCAGCCGGGGAGCTGTTTTTT
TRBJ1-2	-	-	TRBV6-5	CASSPDIRVGGYTF	TGTGCCAGCAGTCCGGACATCAGGGTGGGTGGCTACACCTTC
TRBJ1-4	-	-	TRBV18	CASSLLSEKLFF	TGTGCCAGCTCACTACTATCTGAAAAACTGTTTTTT
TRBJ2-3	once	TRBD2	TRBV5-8	CASSLGWTSGRGADTQYF	TGTGCCAGCAGCTTGGGCTGGACTAGCGGAAGGGGGGCAGATACGCAGTATTTT
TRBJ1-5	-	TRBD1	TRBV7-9	CASSPFQDRSDQPQHF	TGTGCCAGCAGCCCCTTTCAGGACAGGTCCGATCAGCCCCAGCATTTT
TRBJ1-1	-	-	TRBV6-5	CASRPGEAGGTEAFF	TGTGCCAGCAGACCCGGGGAAGCGGGCGGAACTGAAGCTTTCTTT
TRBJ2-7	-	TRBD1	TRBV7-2	CASSLVPGQVSYEQYF	TGTGCCAGCAGCTTAGTGCCGGGACAGGTCTCCTACGAGCAGTACTTC
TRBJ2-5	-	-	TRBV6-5	CASSDRRRETQYF	TGTGCCAGTTCTGACAGGAGGAGAGAGACCCAGTACTTC
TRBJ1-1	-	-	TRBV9	CASQDNPSTEAFF	TGTGCCAGTCAAGACAATCCGAGCACTGAAGCTTTCTTT